Listed below are T cell receptor beta chains from one sample, sequenced in a study of OX40 agonist ivuxolimab in advanced cancers. The method was immunoSEQ multiplex PCR; TCRdb's version includes in-frame clones alone and lacks a portion of them. The table records roughly 92,000 clones, approximately 88% of them present only once. This material consisted of CD4+ or CD8+ T cells sorted from blood, taken in a trial of the OX40 agonist ivuxolimab. The receptors here all came from an adult with an advanced solid tumor such as melanoma, head and neck, liver or kidney cancer. Each CDR3 is given with its conserved first and last residue.

j_call cdr3_length v_call cdr3_aa
TRBJ2-5 11 TRBV15 CATSREETQYF
TRBJ2-5 17 TRBV7-8 CASSARPGTGEGETQYF
TRBJ1-4 13 TRBV29-1 CSVWRDGSEKLFF
TRBJ2-3 15 TRBV18 CASSKDRGLIDTQYF
TRBJ2-1 15 TRBV7-3 CASSLGLTGAHEQFF
TRBJ1-2 14 TRBV5-1 CASSWGTQDYGYTF
TRBJ2-1 15 TRBV27 CASSSSGTSHNEQFF
TRBJ1-3 14 TRBV14 CASRSMGTGNTIYF
TRBJ1-4 15 TRBV19 CASNDRDRGSEKLFF
TRBJ1-6 14 TRBV6-6 CASSYGQDNSPLHF
TRBJ2-7 15 TRBV19 CASSTGLAASFEQYF
TRBJ2-2 20 TRBV5-1 CASSLAGDRGFSSYTGELFF
TRBJ1-1 14 TRBV9 CASSVGQANTEAFF
TRBJ1-1 15 TRBV7-2 CASSFLLGPNTEAFF
TRBJ2-3 13 TRBV27 CASSPKGTDTQYF
TRBJ1-1 11 TRBV20-1 CSAGQGAEAFF
TRBJ1-1 13 TRBV28 CASSLRMNTEAFF
TRBJ2-3 14 TRBV5-1 CASSWGLARDTQYF
TRBJ1-2 11 TRBV30 CAWSGGGSYTF
TRBJ1-5 12 TRBV2 CASSVRGQPQHF
TRBJ2-1 18 TRBV21-1 CASSNNPLAPRSVDEQFF
TRBJ2-5 14 TRBV5-1 CASSDGTGVETQYF
TRBJ1-3 17 TRBV7-9 CASSPWWQGAWGNTIYF
TRBJ2-2 16 TRBV5-1 CASSPALVGGTGELFF
TRBJ1-6 14 TRBV7-2 CASSSGTANSPLHF
TRBJ2-5 15 TRBV5-4 CASSLALASQETQYF
TRBJ2-7 15 TRBV19 CASSIRPGLTYEQYF
TRBJ2-4 12 TRBV28 CASKMGTGVQYF
TRBJ2-1 16 TRBV19 CASSIAGTGPYNEQFF
TRBJ2-7 13 TRBV11-3 CASSFQRGDEQYF
TRBJ2-1 14 TRBV7-9 CASSFQGFYNEQFF
TRBJ2-3 15 TRBV6-5 CASSFALAGTDTQYF
TRBJ2-5 14 TRBV28 CASSGVGRRETQYF
TRBJ2-1 11 TRBV27 CASSGYNEQFF
TRBJ1-1 14 TRBV7-3 CASSPLGGFAEAFF
TRBJ1-3 14 TRBV5-1 CASRAGLSGNTIYF
TRBJ2-7 13 TRBV11-2 CASSLGLAREQYF
TRBJ1-1 15 TRBV30 CAWSLLKTGNTEAFF
TRBJ2-1 12 TRBV30 CAWSAAGNEQFF
TRBJ2-1 15 TRBV7-2 CASRGAGGSYNEQFF
TRBJ2-2 15 TRBV6-5 CASSPVGGVDGELFF
TRBJ2-3 17 TRBV7-2 CASSLGSLAGGPDTQYF
TRBJ1-6 16 TRBV11-2 CASSRDRSSYNSPLHF
TRBJ2-5 16 TRBV9 CASSAVPGQGQETQYF
TRBJ1-4 12 TRBV2 CASSESGEKLFF
TRBJ2-7 16 TRBV11-3 CASSPAFGLAGYEQYF
TRBJ2-7 15 TRBV4-3 CASSQVRGPTYEQYF
TRBJ2-1 14 TRBV2 CASGGLAGVGEQFF
TRBJ2-7 14 TRBV29-1 CSVTGQGRPYEQYF
TRBJ1-2 11 TRBV29-1 CSSGSDYGYTF
TRBJ2-3 16 TRBV7-6 CASSRRTSGTADTQYF
TRBJ2-2 14 TRBV6-5 CASRAGTGTGELFF
TRBJ1-3 13 TRBV15 CATSLGQGNTIYF
TRBJ2-2 11 TRBV11-1 CASSLSGELFF